These 5 T cell receptor beta chains came from one sample sequenced in a study of post-analysis software for immune sequencing data. These receptors' targets are unknown. Sequencing libraries made from TCR beta cDNA carried unique molecular identifiers. TCRdb used MiXCR to reprocess the PCR reads, holding one entry per CDR3 protein. The sample records roughly 800,000 distinct CDR3 sequences, roughly 46% being singletons. Points from the study as a whole: Patients used about five TRBV segments, including TRBV5-6, TRBV5-1 and TRBV20-1, more often than controls.

The sequenced sample consisted of blood. The receptors here all came from a girl aged 5-17 years with multiple sclerosis.

As concerns this clonotype: In this CDR3 the conserved last residue, phenylalanine or tryptophan, is missing, so a read error is likely. The rearrangement links TRBV6-5 to TRBJ1-2, with D maybe TRBD1 (5 bases). CDR1 MNHEY and CDR2 SVGAGI come from the germline V gene. CDR3 length: 13 residues. The ends were cut back, 8 bases at V and 4 bases at J, with 14 bases in the middle. In DNA, the CDR3 is TGTGCCAGCCGGGGCGCGGGCGGCTATGGCTACACCTCC. The encoded protein is CASRGAGGYGYTS.

Here the CDR3 reads CASSLDTSSYNEQFF. In DNA form, the CDR3 reads TGTGCCAGCAGCCTCGACACTAGCTCCTACAATGAGCAGTTCTTC. The chain recombines TRBV9 with TRBJ2-1, with D possibly TRBD2 on 5 matching bases. The CDR3 has 15 amino acids. Trimming left V 4 bases short and J 0 bases short, with 11 bases between. The germline V gene encodes CDR1 SGDLS and CDR2 YYNGEE.

The J gene is TRBJ2-3, the V gene TRBV6-2 or TRBV6-3, with TRBD2 matching 11 bases. The CDR3 totals 17 residues. Germline assignment: CDR1 MNHEY and CDR2 SVGEGT. V was clipped by 2 bases and J by 0 bases; unmatched bases: 4. The CDR3 loop is CASSYTGTSGSTDTQYF. Written as DNA, the CDR3 is TGTGCCAGCAGTTACACCGGGACTAGCGGTAGCACAGATACGCAGTATTTT.

This clonotype was detected once. CDR3 region: CASSSLGDRADTQYF. The CDR3 region has the DNA TGCGCCAGCAGCTCCCTAGGGGACAGGGCAGATACGCAGTATTTT. The chain uses TRBV5-1 and TRBJ2-3; TRBD1 matches 9 bases. The germline gives CDR1 SGHRS, CDR2 YFSETQ. CDR3 length: 15 residues. J was trimmed by 4 bases and V by 3 bases; bases with no gene match: 6.

The chain employs TRBV12-3 or TRBV12-4 and TRBJ1-1, with D possibly being TRBD1 (5 bases). V lost 5 bases and J 4 bases, leaving 14 bases between the germline ends. The CDR3 runs to 14 residues. The CDR3 spells CASSMWGETTEAFF. The CDR3 DNA is TGTGCCAGCAGTATGTGGGGGGAGACCACTGAAGCTTTCTTT.